A single sample gave rise to the 13 T cell receptor beta chains below, sequenced in a study of T cell responses to AZD1222 COVID-19 vaccine. The repertoire was sequenced with immunoSEQ multiplex PCR; TCRdb's copy has only in-frame clones and lacks some. Altogether about 130,000 clones are present, about 90% being singletons, with the ten largest covering around 6.1%. This sample comprised peripheral blood, obtained on day 0 of AZD1222 vaccination. Receptors originate from an adult in good health.

This clone was observed a single time. The gene calls are TRBV19 and TRBJ1-5; D is unresolved. The CDR3 contains 13 residues. The germline V gene encodes CDR1 LNHDA and CDR2 SQIVND (reference sequence). Trimming took 1 base from V and 5 from J, leaving 6 bases between them. The CDR3 here is CASSIVEYQPQHF. Here the CDR3 DNA reads TGTGCCAGTAGTATAGTCGAGTATCAGCCCCAGCATTTT.

This clone was observed a single time. The chain joins TRBV19 to TRBJ1-6, with D unclear. The germline V gene has CDR1 LNHDA and CDR2 SQIVND (reference sequence). The CDR3 loop spans 13 amino acids. Trimming took 7 bases from V and 10 from J, leaving 14 bases between them. The CDR3 here is CASNWTERSPLHF. CDR3 DNA: TGTGCCAGTAATTGGACTGAAAGATCACCCCTCCACTTT.

This chain connects TRBV7-2 to TRBJ2-5, with D perhaps matching TRBD2 (5 bases). This CDR3 spans 12 amino acids. V lost 1 base and J 9 bases, leaving 9 bases between the germline ends. Germline values: CDR1 SGHTA, CDR2 FQGNSA. CDR3 in amino acids: CASSLDAGAQYF. Written as DNA, the CDR3 is TGTGCCAGCAGCTTAGATGCCGGGGCCCAGTACTTC.

The rearrangement uses TRBV19 and TRBJ1-1, with 8 bases identical to TRBD1. The germline gives CDR1 LNHDA, CDR2 SQIVND (reference sequence). The CDR3 consists of 14 residues. V lost 7 bases to trimming and J lost 3 bases; unmatched junction nucleotides: 7. Here the CDR3 DNA reads TGTGCCAGTACGACAGGGGTGAAGGACACTGAAGCTTTCTTT. Amino acids: CASTTGVKDTEAFF.

Here the CDR3 DNA reads TGTGCCAGCAGTATAAGTTTAGAGACCCAGTACTTC. Translated: CASSISLETQYF. The V and J genes are TRBV2 and TRBJ2-5; D is unclear. Germline V gene sequence: CDR1 SNHLY, CDR2 FYNNEI. This CDR3 is 12 amino acids long. The V gene lost 5 bases and the J gene lost 4 bases, with 8 bases spanning the gap. The full variable domain, completed using reference TRBV2 and TRBJ2-5, is EPEVTQTPSHQVTQMGQEVILRCVPISNHLYFYWYRQILGQKVEFLVSFYNNEISEKSEIFDDQFSVERPDGSNFTLKIRSTKLEDSAMYFCASSISLETQYFGPGTRLLVL.

This clone appeared a single time. This sample also contains other DNA sequences that code for the same CDR3. The genes are TRBV5-1 and TRBJ1-2; D gene unclear. V was clipped by 0 bases and J by 1 base, with 7 bases between them. The CDR3 consists of 14 residues. Per the germline V gene, CDR1 is SGHRS and CDR2 is YFSETQ. CDR3 bases: TGCGCCAGCAGCTTGGAGTCGGTTAACTATGGCTACACCTTC. It yields the protein CASSLESVNYGYTF.

The J gene is TRBJ1-5, the V gene TRBV6-2 or TRBV6-3, with D possibly being TRBD1 (5 bases). Germline V lookup: CDR1 MNHEY, CDR2 SVGEGT. V gave up 0 bases and J gave up 3 bases, with 9 bases separating them. This CDR3 is built from 15 residues. The CDR3 nucleotides are TGTGCCAGCAGTTACTCAGCAGGGTACAATCAGCCCCAGCATTTT. Translated, it gives CASSYSAGYNQPQHF.

The CDR3 region is CASQGQNYGYTF. The CDR3 DNA sequence: TGTGCCTCTCAGGGACAGAACTATGGCTACACCTTC. The chain joins TRBV28 to TRBJ1-2; 7 nucleotides agree with TRBD1. Germline V gene lookup returns CDR1 MDHEN and CDR2 SYDVKM. Trimming removed 11 bases from V and 2 bases from J; junction bases left unmatched: 5. The CDR3 consists of 12 residues.

The chain recombines TRBV5-1 with TRBJ1-4; D gene ambiguous. Germline CDR1 and CDR2: SGHRS and YFSETQ. V was trimmed by 1 base and J by 4 bases, leaving 11 bases between them. The CDR3 has 15 amino acids. The CDR3, as DNA: TGCGCCAGCAGCTTGCACCCCGCGGTTAATGAAAAACTGTTTTTT. Amino acids: CASSLHPAVNEKLFF.

The rearrangement joins TRBV7-9 to TRBJ2-1, with a possible D match to TRBD2 (5 bases). Germline V gene data show CDR1 as SEHNR and CDR2 as FQNEAQ (reference sequence). This CDR3 is built from 15 residues. Trimming left V 5 bases short and J 1 base short, with 12 bases between. DNA of the CDR3: TGTGCCAGCAGCCCTTTGGGAGATTCCTACAATGAGCAGTTCTTC. Its translation is CASSPLGDSYNEQFF.

The gene calls are TRBV24-1 and TRBJ1-5; TRBD1 aligns across 8 bases. The germline V gene has CDR1 KGHDR and CDR2 SFDVKD. This CDR3 has 14 residues. The V gene end was trimmed by 5 bases and the J gene end by 3 bases; junction bases not matched to a gene: 2. The chain's CDR3 is CATSAGGFNQPQHF. The DNA of the CDR3 is TGTGCCACCAGTGCAGGGGGCTTCAATCAGCCCCAGCATTTT.

V usage is TRBV9 and J usage is TRBJ2-1; 7 bases line up with TRBD2. Germline CDR1 and CDR2: SGDLS and YYNGEE. The V gene end was trimmed by 0 bases and the J gene end by 0 bases; junction bases not matched to a gene: 3. The CDR3 loop spans 16 amino acids. DNA for the CDR3: TGTGCCAGCAGCGTAGGGGGGGGACCCTCCTACAATGAGCAGTTCTTC. This codes for CASSVGGGPSYNEQFF.

The genes are TRBV10-3 and TRBJ2-7; D perhaps matches TRBD2 (5 bases). The CDR3 sequence is 12 residues long. Looked up from germline, CDR1 is ENHRY and CDR2 is SYGVKD. Trimming shortened V by 8 bases and J by 4 bases, and 12 bases separated the two germline ends. The CDR3 bases are TGTGCCATCGGGGTGCGAGGGTACGAGCAGTACTTC. This sequence encodes CAIGVRGYEQYF.